The 28 T cell receptor beta chains presented below share a single source sample, sequenced in a study of control samples from healthy donors and cancer patients. Assay used: immunoSEQ multiplex PCR; TCRdb lists only in-frame clones, some missing. The sample contains about 270,000 clones, roughly 87% of which appear only once. The sequencing input was PBMCs. The receptors stem from a woman in her sixties with lung cancer.

The gene calls are TRBV18 and TRBJ1-1; possibly TRBD1 for D (6 bases). The germline V and J ends were trimmed by 3 bases and 4 bases, with 12 bases remaining between them. This CDR3 spans 14 amino acids. Germline values: CDR1 KGHSH, CDR2 LQKENI. CDR3 nucleotides: TGTGCCAGCTCACCCCAAACAGGGTCCACTGAAGCTTTCTTT. As protein: CASSPQTGSTEAFF.

J is TRBJ1-3 and V is TRBV10-1; no firm D call. The CDR3 runs to 12 residues. Trimming cost V 5 bases and J 4 bases, with 6 bases left between them. Germline-derived CDR1 and CDR2 are WNHNN and SYGVQD (reference sequence). The CDR3 sequence is CASSPDGNTIYF. The DNA of the CDR3 is TGCGCCAGCAGTCCGGACGGAAACACCATATATTTT.

V and J are TRBV5-5 and TRBJ2-1; D is unclear. This CDR3 has 17 amino acids. Germline values: CDR1 SGHKS, CDR2 YYEKEE (reference sequence). The V end lost 0 bases, the J end lost 2 bases, and 15 bases lay between the germline ends. The CDR3 reads CASSLAGLMSAYNEQFF. The CDR3 DNA follows: TGTGCCAGCAGCTTGGCGGGCCTCATGTCCGCCTACAATGAGCAGTTCTTC. Based on the CDR3 plus reference TRBV5-5 and TRBJ2-1, the full variable domain is DAGVTQSPTHLIKTRGQQVTLRCSPISGHKSVSWYQQVLGQGPQFIFQYYEKEERGRGNFPDRFSARQFPNYSSELNVNALLLGDSALYLCASSLAGLMSAYNEQFFGPGTRLTVL.

To note about this clone: Other DNA sequences in the same sample also yield this CDR3. The chain uses TRBV5-1 and TRBJ1-4, with D possibly matching TRBD1 (6 bases). From germline, CDR1 is SGHRS and CDR2 YFSETQ. The CDR3 has 16 amino acids. V shed 4 bases and J shed 3 bases, with 16 bases lying between them. The CDR3 here is CASSNEQGRANEKLFF. Here the CDR3 DNA reads TGCGCCAGCAGCAACGAACAGGGAAGGGCTAATGAAAAACTGTTTTTT.

Comments on this clone: Other DNA sequences in this sample translate to the same CDR3. This rearrangement joins TRBV5-1 to TRBJ1-2; D ambiguous. V was shortened by 0 bases and J by 2 bases, with 11 bases between the two germline ends. This CDR3 has 15 amino acids. CDR1 is SGHRS and CDR2 is YFSETQ in the germline V gene. The CDR3 DNA sequence: TGCGCCAGCAGCTTGGCAGGAGGGTCCAACTATGGCTACACCTTC. Amino acids: CASSLAGGSNYGYTF.

This clone was seen a handful of times. This chain joins TRBV7-9 and TRBJ1-6; D perhaps matches TRBD1 (5 bases). This CDR3 is built from 13 residues. CDR1 and CDR2 from the germline V gene are SEHNR and FQNEAQ (reference sequence). The V end lost 3 bases, the J end lost 13 bases, and 13 bases lay between the germline ends. The CDR3 sequence: CASSFFQGEPLHF. The CDR3 DNA is TGTGCCAGCAGCTTTTTTCAGGGAGAGCCCCTCCACTTT.

Only one count was recorded for this clone. The chain joins TRBV28 to TRBJ1-5; no clear D. Germline CDR1 and CDR2: MDHEN and SYDVKM. This CDR3 is built from 12 residues. The V end lost 6 bases, the J end lost 5 bases, and 8 bases lay between the germline ends. CDR3 loop: CASSPSDQPQHF. In DNA form, the CDR3 reads TGTGCCAGCAGCCCCTCGGATCAGCCCCAGCATTTT.

The chain employs TRBV4-1 and TRBJ1-5; D call uncertain. This CDR3 contains 14 residues. Germline V CDR1 and CDR2: MGHRA, YSYEKL. Trimming took off 6 bases at V and 2 bases at J, with 11 bases between the two ends. DNA for the CDR3: TGCGCCAGCAGTTCGGATTTTGGCAATCAGCCCCAGCATTTT. It specifies CASSSDFGNQPQHF.

The gene calls are TRBV5-8 and TRBJ1-1; possible D gene TRBD1, 6 bases. CDR1 SGHTS and CDR2 YDEGEE come from the germline V gene. V was cut by 1 base and J by 3 bases, with 13 bases left in between. The CDR3 extends over 15 amino acids. The chain's CDR3 is CASSLLGGRDTEAFF. Here the CDR3 DNA reads TGTGCCAGCAGCTTGTTGGGGGGCAGGGACACTGAAGCTTTCTTT.

This rearrangement joins TRBV28 to TRBJ1-1; TRBD1 matches at 7 bases. This CDR3 comprises 17 residues. Per the germline V gene, CDR1 is MDHEN and CDR2 is SYDVKM. Germline trimming cut 1 base from V and 5 bases from J; bases unmatched to any gene: 13. In DNA, the CDR3 is TGTGCCAGCAGTTTATTGGGTATGACAGGGAGTGGTACTGAAGCTTTCTTT. Its translation is CASSLLGMTGSGTEAFF.

This rearrangement joins TRBV12-3 or TRBV12-4 to TRBJ2-7, with TRBD1 identical over 7 bases. The CDR3 covers 13 residues. Trimming at V came to 3 bases and at J to 3 bases, leaving 2 bases not matched to a gene. CDR3 amino acids: CASSFGDSYEQYF. As DNA, the CDR3 is TGTGCCAGCAGTTTCGGGGACAGCTACGAGCAGTACTTC.

V is TRBV5-1 and J is TRBJ2-7, with D possibly being TRBD1 or TRBD2 (6 bases each). The CDR3 has 14 residues. Germline loops: CDR1 SGHRS, CDR2 YFSETQ. V was cut by 4 bases and J by 7 bases, with 18 bases left in between. CDR3 nucleotide sequence: TGCGCCAGCAGCCCCGCCGACCGGGGGCGAGAGCAGTACTTC. This sequence encodes CASSPADRGREQYF. Using reference TRBV5-1 and TRBJ2-7 for the parts outside the CDR3, the full variable domain is KAGVTQTPRYLIKTRGQQVTLSCSPISGHRSVSWYQQTPGQGLQFLFEYFSETQRNKGNFPGRFSGRQFSNSRSEMNVSTLELGDSALYLCASSPADRGREQYFGPGTRLTVT.

This clone has more than one count but fewer than ten. A read error may produce the germline difference seen at one junction end. J is TRBJ2-7 and V is TRBV20-1; no definite D call. The CDR3 extends over 11 amino acids. Germline V lookup: CDR1 DFQATT, CDR2 SNEGSKA (reference sequence). The CDR3: CSASEAYGQYF. The CDR3 coding sequence is TGCAGTGCTAGTGAGGCCTACGGGCAGTACTTC.

The rearrangement uses TRBV5-1 and TRBJ2-2, with D perhaps TRBD2 (6 bases). V lost 0 bases and J lost 0, with 15 bases in between. The CDR3 contains 18 residues. Germline V gene lookup returns CDR1 SGHRS and CDR2 YFSETQ. The CDR3 reads CASSLEGSGFANTGELFF. CDR3 nucleotides: TGCGCCAGCAGCTTGGAAGGTAGCGGATTCGCGAACACCGGGGAGCTGTTTTTT.

This chain connects TRBV15 to TRBJ1-2, with unresolved D. Trimming removed 0 bases from V and 3 bases from J, with 11 bases in between. Germline CDR1 reads LNHNV; CDR2 reads YYDKDF (reference sequence). The CDR3 contains 15 residues. Here the CDR3 DNA reads TGTGCCACCAGCAGAGAGCGGACGGAATACTATGGCTACACCTTC. Residues: CATSRERTEYYGYTF.

The chain carries TRBV21-1 and TRBJ1-2; whether TRBD1, the table's D call, matches the DNA was not checked. TRBV21-1 is annotated as a pseudogene. The CDR3 consists of 17 residues. The CDR3: CASSKYLDREPSYGYTF. Written as DNA, the CDR3 is TGTGCCAGCAGCAAATATCTCGACAGGGAACCTTCCTATGGCTACACCTTC.

The gene calls are TRBV21-1 and TRBJ1-2; the table's D call, TRBD1, has no DNA check behind it. TRBV21-1 is a pseudogene. This CDR3 has 17 amino acids. In DNA form, the CDR3 reads TGTGCCAGCAGCAAAGACCATCCAGGCCGGACTAACTATGGCTACACCTTC. Translated: CASSKDHPGRTNYGYTF.

This clone appeared once. The V and J genes are TRBV5-1 and TRBJ1-6, with D unresolved. CDR3 length: 14 residues. V dropped 0 bases and J dropped 10 bases, with 11 bases sitting between them. Germline assignment: CDR1 SGHRS and CDR2 YFSETQ. This CDR3 is CASSLGTSRSPLHF. The CDR3, as DNA: TGCGCCAGCAGCTTGGGGACTTCGAGGTCACCCCTCCACTTT.

The chain has TRBV7-8 and TRBJ1-2, with D possibly TRBD1 on 6 matching bases. Germline V lookup: CDR1 SGHVS, CDR2 FQNEAQ. CDR3 length: 13 amino acids. V was shortened by 3 bases and J by 4 bases, with 9 bases between the two germline ends. CDR3 DNA: TGTGCCAGCAGCTTCGGGGGCGGCTATGGCTACACCTTC. It specifies CASSFGGGYGYTF.

V and J are TRBV3-1 (or the pseudogene TRBV3-2) and TRBJ2-7, with D perhaps assigned TRBD1 or TRBD2 (5 bases each). The V and J ends lost 0 bases and 0 bases respectively, with 12 bases between them. Germline values: CDR1 LGHDT, CDR2 YNNKEL (reference sequence). This CDR3 comprises 16 residues. The CDR3 is CASSQELGGSSYEQYF. For the CDR3, the DNA is TGTGCCAGCAGCCAAGAACTTGGGGGTAGCTCCTACGAGCAGTACTTC.

The chain couples TRBV9 to TRBJ1-5; D is unresolved. Germline loops: CDR1 SGDLS, CDR2 YYNGEE. The CDR3 covers 15 residues. The V end was cut by 0 bases, the J end by 0 bases, with 7 bases between. The CDR3 DNA reads TGTGCCAGCAGCGTAGGGGGAAATAGCAATCAGCCCCAGCATTTT. Protein sequence: CASSVGGNSNQPQHF.

V and J are TRBV30 and TRBJ1-1, with a possible D match to TRBD1 (5 bases). The CDR3 is 15 residues long. The V end lost 4 bases, the J end lost 5 bases, and 20 bases lay between the germline ends. Germline V CDR1 and CDR2: GTSNPN, SVGIG (reference sequence). The CDR3 sequence is CAWTFVGGSRTEAFF. The CDR3 coding sequence is TGTGCCTGGACTTTCGTCGGGGGGTCGCGGACTGAAGCTTTCTTT.

This sequence joins TRBV2 and TRBJ2-7; D gene uncertain. The CDR3 consists of 12 residues. With 6 bases removed from V and 1 base from J, the gap between germline ends came to 7 bases. Germline V CDR1 and CDR2: SNHLY, FYNNEI. This chain's CDR3 is CASRKASYEQYF. The DNA for the CDR3 is TGTGCCAGCAGGAAGGCATCCTACGAGCAGTACTTC.

The V call is TRBV5-1, the J call TRBJ2-7; TRBD1 matches 9 bases. Germline loops: CDR1 SGHRS, CDR2 YFSETQ. V was pared by 1 base and J by 1 base, with 3 bases of the junction left unmatched. The CDR3 covers 15 residues. CDR3 bases: TGCGCCAGCAGCTTGTCAGGGACAGGGTCCTACGAGCAGTACTTC. Protein product: CASSLSGTGSYEQYF.

Regarding this clone: An end of the junction does not agree with germline; a read error may underlie this. V usage is TRBV3-1 (or the pseudogene TRBV3-2) and J usage is TRBJ1-2; the match to TRBD1 covers 8 bases. Germline values: CDR1 LGHDT, CDR2 YNNKEL (reference sequence). The CDR3 extends over 12 amino acids. This chain's CDR3 is CASSYPGQDPRF. The CDR3 DNA sequence: TGTGCCAGCAGCTACCCGGGACAGGATCCGCGCTTC.

The rearrangement joins TRBV19 to TRBJ2-5, with TRBD2 as a possible D gene (5 bases). The CDR3 runs to 14 residues. Germline CDR1 is LNHDA and CDR2 is SQIVND (reference sequence). V was trimmed by 5 bases and J by 5 bases, leaving 15 bases between them. This chain's CDR3 is CASSPRAGRETQYF. CDR3 coding DNA: TGTGCCAGTAGTCCCCGGGCGGGCCGGGAGACCCAGTACTTC.

The chain carries TRBV4-2 and TRBJ2-1; D may correspond to TRBD1 or TRBD2 (5 bases each). Trimming cost V 0 bases and J 2 bases, with 14 bases left between them. The CDR3 has 17 residues. Germline-derived CDR1 and CDR2 are LGHNA and YNFKEQ. The chain's CDR3 is CASSQDKRWDPYNEQFF. The CDR3 DNA follows: TGTGCCAGCAGCCAAGATAAACGCTGGGACCCCTACAATGAGCAGTTCTTC.

V is TRBV7-3 and J is TRBJ2-3; D is ambiguous. V was cut by 4 bases and J by 5 bases, with 10 bases left in between. CDR3 size: 13 residues. Germline loops: CDR1 SGHTA, CDR2 FQGTGA. The CDR3: CASSSSHRDTQYF. The DNA for the CDR3 is TGTGCCAGCAGCTCCTCCCACAGAGATACGCAGTATTTT.